The sequence of this T cell receptor (beta chain) was determined in a study of blood T cell repertoires in COVID-19. This clone was detected only a few times. Germline V lookup: CDR1 KGHDR, CDR2 SFDVKD. The J segment lost 2 bases and the V segment lost 3 bases, leaving 0 bases of the junction unmatched. The CDR3 has 13 amino acids. Assay used: immunoSEQ multiplex PCR; TCRdb lists only in-frame clones, some missing. The table has more than 300,000 clones, roughly 82% seen once. The chain combines TRBV24-1 with TRBJ2-7, with 7 bases that match TRBD1. Sequenced material: peripheral blood. This sequence originates from a woman aged 45-59 years with acute or convalescent COVID-19. CDR3 sequence: CATSDGTAYEQYF. The CDR3 nucleotides read TGTGCCACCAGTGATGGGACAGCCTACGAGCAGTACTTC.